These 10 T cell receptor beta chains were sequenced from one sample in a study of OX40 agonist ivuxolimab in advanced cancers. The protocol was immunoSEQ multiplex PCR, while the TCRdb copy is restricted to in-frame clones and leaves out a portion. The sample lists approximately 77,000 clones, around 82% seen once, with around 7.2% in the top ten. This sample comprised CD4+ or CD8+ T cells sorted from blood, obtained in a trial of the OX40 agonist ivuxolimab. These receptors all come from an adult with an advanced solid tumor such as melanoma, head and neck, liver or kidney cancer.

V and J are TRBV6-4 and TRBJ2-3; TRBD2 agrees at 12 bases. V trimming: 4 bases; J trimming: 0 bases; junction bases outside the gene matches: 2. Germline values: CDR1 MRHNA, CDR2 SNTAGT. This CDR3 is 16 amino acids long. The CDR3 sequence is CASSVTSGGSTDTQYF. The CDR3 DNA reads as TGTGCCAGCAGTGTAACTAGCGGGGGGAGCACAGATACGCAGTATTTT.

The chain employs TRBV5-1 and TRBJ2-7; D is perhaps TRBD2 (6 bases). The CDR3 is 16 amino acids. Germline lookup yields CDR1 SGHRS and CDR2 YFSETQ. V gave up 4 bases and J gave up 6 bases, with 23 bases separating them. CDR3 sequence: CASSRSGVEGLGEQYF. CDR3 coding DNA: TGCGCCAGCAGCAGATCGGGAGTAGAGGGGTTGGGCGAGCAGTACTTC.

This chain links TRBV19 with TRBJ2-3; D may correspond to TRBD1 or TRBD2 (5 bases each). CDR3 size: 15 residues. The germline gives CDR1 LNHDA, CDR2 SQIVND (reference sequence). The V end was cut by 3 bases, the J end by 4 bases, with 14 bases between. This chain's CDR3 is CASSITAQGPDTQYF. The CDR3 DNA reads TGTGCCAGTAGTATTACGGCGCAGGGACCAGATACGCAGTATTTT.

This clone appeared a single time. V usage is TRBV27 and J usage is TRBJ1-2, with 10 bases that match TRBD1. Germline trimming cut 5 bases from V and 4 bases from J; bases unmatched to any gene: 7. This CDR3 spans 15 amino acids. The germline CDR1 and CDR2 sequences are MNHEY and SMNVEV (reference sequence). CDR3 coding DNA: TGTGCCAGCAGTGTTCGGGACAGGGGTGCCTATGGCTACACCTTC. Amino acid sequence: CASSVRDRGAYGYTF.

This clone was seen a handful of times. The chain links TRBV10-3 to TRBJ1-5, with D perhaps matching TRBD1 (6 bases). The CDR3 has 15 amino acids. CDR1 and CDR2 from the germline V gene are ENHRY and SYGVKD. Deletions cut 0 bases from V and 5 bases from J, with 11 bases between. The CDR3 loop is CAISESIQGYQPQHF. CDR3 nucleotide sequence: TGTGCCATCAGTGAGTCGATACAGGGTTATCAGCCCCAGCATTTT.

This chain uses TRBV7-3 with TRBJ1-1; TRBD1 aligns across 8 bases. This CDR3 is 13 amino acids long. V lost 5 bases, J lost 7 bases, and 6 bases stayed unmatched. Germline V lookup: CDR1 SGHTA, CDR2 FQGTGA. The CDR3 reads CASSPGTGGEAFF. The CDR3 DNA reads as TGTGCCAGCAGCCCGGGGACAGGCGGTGAAGCTTTCTTT.

The CDR3 sequence: CASSLDPITGTGTAEQYF. For the CDR3, the DNA is TGTGCCAGCAGCTTAGATCCAATAACCGGGACAGGGACGGCCGAGCAGTACTTC. The J gene is TRBJ2-7, the V gene TRBV11-2, with 9 bases that match TRBD1. CDR3 size: 18 residues. Trimming cost V 0 bases and J 6 bases; bases outside gene matches: 15. Germline values: CDR1 SGHAT, CDR2 FQNNGV. Using reference TRBV11-2 and TRBJ2-7 for the parts outside the CDR3, the full variable domain is EAGVAQSPRYKIIEKRQSVAFWCNPISGHATLYWYQQILGQGPKLLIQFQNNGVVDDSQLPKDRFSAERLKGVDSTLKIQPAKLEDSAVYLCASSLDPITGTGTAEQYFGPGTRLTVT.

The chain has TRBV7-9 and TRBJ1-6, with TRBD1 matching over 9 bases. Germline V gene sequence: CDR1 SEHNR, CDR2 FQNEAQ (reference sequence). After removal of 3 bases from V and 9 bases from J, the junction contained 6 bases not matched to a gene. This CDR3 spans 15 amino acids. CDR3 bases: TGTGCCAGCAGCTTCCGGACAGGGGTTAGTTCACCCCTCCACTTT. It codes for CASSFRTGVSSPLHF.

The CDR3 is CASSEERASGANVLTF. As DNA, the CDR3 is TGTGCCAGCAGTGAGGAGCGGGCCTCTGGGGCCAACGTCCTGACTTTC. The chain recombines TRBV2 with TRBJ2-6, with D maybe TRBD2 (6 bases). Between the trimmed V and J ends, which lost 3 bases and 0 bases, there was a span of 9 bases. The CDR3 runs to 16 residues. The germline gives CDR1 SNHLY, CDR2 FYNNEI. The variable domain in full, completed from reference TRBV2 and TRBJ2-6, reads EPEVTQTPSHQVTQMGQEVILRCVPISNHLYFYWYRQILGQKVEFLVSFYNNEISEKSEIFDDQFSVERPDGSNFTLKIRSTKLEDSAMYFCASSEERASGANVLTFGAGSRLTVL.

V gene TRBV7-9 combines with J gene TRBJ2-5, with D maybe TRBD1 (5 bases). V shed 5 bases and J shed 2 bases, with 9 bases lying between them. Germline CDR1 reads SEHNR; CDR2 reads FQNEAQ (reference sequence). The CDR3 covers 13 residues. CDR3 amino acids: CASSVTAQETQYF. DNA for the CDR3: TGTGCCAGCAGCGTGACAGCTCAAGAGACCCAGTACTTC. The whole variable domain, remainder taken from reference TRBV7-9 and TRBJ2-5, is DTGVSQNPRHKITKRGQNVTFRCDPISEHNRLYWYRQTLGQGPEFLTYFQNEAQLEKSRLLSDRFSAERPKGSFSTLEIQRTEQGDSAMYLCASSVTAQETQYFGPGTRLLVL.